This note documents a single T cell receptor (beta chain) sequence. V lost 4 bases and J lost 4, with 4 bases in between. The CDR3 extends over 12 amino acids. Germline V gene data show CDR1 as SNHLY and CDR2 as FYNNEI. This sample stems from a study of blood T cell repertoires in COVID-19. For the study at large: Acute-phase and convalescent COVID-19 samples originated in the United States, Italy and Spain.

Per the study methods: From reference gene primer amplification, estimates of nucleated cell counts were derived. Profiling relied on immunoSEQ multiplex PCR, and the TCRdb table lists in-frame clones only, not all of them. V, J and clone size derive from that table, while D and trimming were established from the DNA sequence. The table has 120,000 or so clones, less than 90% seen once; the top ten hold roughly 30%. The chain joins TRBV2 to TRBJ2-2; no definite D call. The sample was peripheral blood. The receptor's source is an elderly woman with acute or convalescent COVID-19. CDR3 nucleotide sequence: TGTGCCAGCAGTGTCCGCACCGGGGAGCTGTTTTTT. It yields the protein CASSVRTGELFF.